The present T cell receptor (beta chain) was sequenced within a study of long-term antiretroviral therapy in people with HIV (dated by TCRdb to between 2021 and 2024). As for the study more broadly: The earliest samples were collected approximately a decade before the 2015 WHO recommendation for immediate ART, a period when ART was typically delayed until CD4 counts fell. A retrospective serial study tested whether ART initiation and durable HIV suppression were associated with changes in peripheral blood TRB repertoire composition and diversity. A total of roughly 180 cryopreserved PBMC samples were contributed to the cohort by 30 adults with confirmed HIV infection, with samples collected serially over a mean of approximately six years (range 1-12). Of the 30 participants with HIV, 10 to 11 were female. No cross-contamination during QIAcube processing turned up in test extractions that ran a monoclonal T-cell line alongside some 34 polyclonal samples.

Remarks on this clone: This receptor's antigen is unknown. Base quality data are lacking; no much larger clone is found one base away.

The immunoSEQ hsTCRB v3.0 assay was used at survey level resolution to sequence the TRB variable region. TRB sequencing targeted a depth of roughly 40,000-55,000 T-cell genomes per sample. An Illumina MiSeq with a v3 150-cycle kit was used to sequence the pooled TRB libraries. In the source study's methods: Analysis of repertoires was carried out in R inside a reproducible Nextflow workflow spanning QC, data transformation and analysis. LymphoSeq2, an R package for AIRR-Seq data exploration, was used to implement custom analyses. Several samples that produced fewer than 5000 total TRB sequences were removed, so some 190 HIV repertoires were analyzed. Of the 188 retained HIV repertoires, 55 to 60 were collected before and around 130 after ART initiation. Each repertoire was downsampled to 5000 TRB nucleotide sequences, and summary statistics were averaged across 100 downsampling iterations. The analysis kept only TRB sequences whose CDR3 regions were at least seven amino acids long. Diversity was measured with a Shannon entropy-derived clonality score and the Gini coefficient. In the repertoire networks, any two of the top 5000 CDR3 amino acid sequences were linked whenever the two sequences differed by an edit distance of one. For TRB CDR3 amino acid sequences, antigen specificity groups and MHC restriction were predicted with GLIPH2. To flag known associations with CMV, EBV, HIV or tissue antigens, CDR3 amino acid sequences were compared against VDJdb and McPAS-TCR. Pre-ART, post-ART and control groups were compared with Wilcoxon signed-rank tests and Holm-Bonferroni correction. TCRdb took over this immuneACCESS table, retaining in-frame rearrangements with V and J assigned. Such tables are incomplete; in checked studies, under half of the missing clones stem from an unresolved V gene, and the remainder is unexplained. The V and J calls and clone size come from that table; D and trimming were worked out from the DNA. This sample holds about 14,000 clones; around 90% were observed only once. The ten largest make up roughly 12% of the sample.

CDR1 SQVTM and CDR2 ANQGSEA are derived from the germline V gene. The junction shows trimming of 6 bases on V and 4 bases on J, plus 12 bases between the germline ends. Its CDR3 holds 12 amino acids, cysteine through phenylalanine. Just the 36-base CDR3 DNA is kept, in frame starting at base 1. The research as a whole found: Starting ART was linked to a significant rise in TRB diversity, yet even after long-term ART the diversity remained significantly lower than in transplant donor controls. Expanded TRB clones identified before ART initiation dominated the repertoire at all time points, although this dominance fluctuated and declined in many PLHIV after ART. No data were available on ART adherence, viral resistance or therapy changes, limiting inferences about post-ART repertoire changes. Owing to limited PBMC availability, only the TCR beta chain was sequenced, without alpha chain pairing. Because cell numbers in pre-ART samples were limited, unsorted PBMC were profiled instead of sorted CD4+ and CD8+ T cells. Compared with controls, HIV repertoires had narrower CDR3 length ranges, and the network structure pointed to an antigen-experienced repertoire that shifted only slightly toward naive after ART. The samples were dated from about 2003 to 2018, and the ART regimens that were used may be less effective than current ART regimens.

Inclusion was restricted to participants for whom at least one PBMC sample before ART initiation and at least two post-ART samples were available. Every participant with HIV received treatment in the United States of America. Before DNA extraction, cryopreserved samples containing roughly 1-11 million PBMC were thawed and washed. At the time of the earliest PBMC sample, participants with HIV were aged between roughly 20 and 54 years. Per participant, PBMC samples came from 1-4 timepoints prior to ART initiation and 2-8 timepoints following ART initiation, for a median of 7 samples. For every participant, serial HIV viral load, CD4+ T-cell count, ART history and demographic data were obtained. A Qiagen kit on a QIAcube was used to extract genomic DNA from unsorted PBMC, with samples processed in batches of 12.

Sequencing used unsorted PBMCs, obtained 6.2 years after starting antiretroviral therapy. This clonotype originated in a man between 35 and 55 years old with HIV. The sequence links TRBV29-1 to TRBJ1-1; confidence is insufficient to name the D gene. The bases are TGCAGCGTCAACCGGGGTGGCACTGAAGCTTTCTTT. Its protein is CSVNRGGTEAFF.